Described below is a single T cell receptor (beta chain) sequence and its context. This may be a read error: a much more frequent sequence differs by one nucleotide. The same CDR3 also results from other DNA sequences found in this sample. V was shortened by 1 base and J by 11 bases, with 11 bases between the two germline ends. The CDR3 sequence is 11 residues long. Germline CDR1 reads GTSNPN; CDR2 reads SVGIG (reference sequence). This entry belongs to a study of shared clonotypes between healthy human individuals. PCR replicates from unsorted PBMC used around 300 ng DNA, and this amount was 25,000 to 35,000 T cell genomes. Under the authors' procedure: ImmunoSEQ sequences covered only the junction and lacked quality scores; filtering therefore differed. Using immunoSEQ multiplex PCR, the repertoire was profiled, and TCRdb retains in-frame clones only, with some absent. V, J and clone size are taken as reported in that table, and D and trimming were inferred from the DNA itself. The repertoire holds about 490,000 clones, 76% seen once, with approximately 12% in the top ten.

The TCR was taken from a woman aged 40 to 50 in good health. Some clones in this sample may be carry-over from other donors' samples. Sequenced sample: PBMCs. The rearrangement joins TRBV30 to TRBJ1-1; the D gene is possibly TRBD1 (5 bases). The chain's CDR3 is CAWSEGFSAFF. The CDR3 DNA reads TGTGCCTGGAGTGAGGGGTTTAGTGCTTTCTTT.